This is a list of T cell receptor beta chains from one sample in a study of blood T cell repertoires in COVID-19. The table came from immunoSEQ multiplex PCR; TCRdb's copy has only in-frame clones and leaves some out. The table records roughly 150,000 clones, roughly four fifths of them present only once. Sequencing input: peripheral blood. The receptors come from a human donor in a cohort sampled during active COVID-19. Each CDR3 is given without its conserved first and last residue. D genes are given only for firm matches.

d_call v_call cdr3_aa
NA TRBV27 ASSPLSRQSYGYT
NA TRBV29-1 SATDREQF
NA TRBV6-1 ASSDREGSPLH
TRBD2 TRBV13 ASSPGTSGGPRGEQY
NA TRBV5-1 ASSWGGDSNQPQH
TRBD1 TRBV3-1/TRBV3-2 ASSQEPGTGNYGYT
NA TRBV4-1 ASSQDPTAHSYNEQF
NA TRBV6-1 ASSDGTRTDTQY
NA TRBV28 ASNQRLYEQY
NA TRBV6-5 ASKEGGEGYGYT